The source of this T cell receptor (beta chain) is a study of CD8+CD57+ T cells in acquired aplastic anemia. Study results and limitations: Patients had CD8+CD57+ cells showing lower diversity than total CD4+ and CD8+ pools. Both patients and controls carried the same twenty-nine CD8+ CDR3 sequences.

The V and J ends lost 6 bases and 2 bases respectively, with 16 bases between them. The CDR3 is made up of 15 amino acids. The TCR beta profiling, which covered VDJ combination and CDR3 sequence, was carried out using genomic DNA as the template. MiXCR was run by TCRdb on the reads, yielding one entry per CDR3 protein. Of about 17,000 distinct CDR3 sequences listed, more than 30% were seen once; the top ten hold 70% to 90%. Individuals selected for sequencing had exhibited CD8+CD57+ cell expansion on flow cytometry. About this clonotype: What it binds is not known.

The chain couples TRBV12-3 or TRBV12-4 to TRBJ1-2; weak D call: TRBD1 (6 bases). The receptor was isolated from a human donor with aplastic anemia. The specimen sequenced was CD8+CD57+ T cells sorted from PBMCs. Subset given: bead-enriched CD8+CD57+ effector memory T cells from SAA patients. The CDR3 sequence is CASSLSNQGNYGYTF. The DNA for the CDR3 is TGTGCCAGCAGCCTTTCAAATCAGGGGAACTATGGCTACACCTTC.